This TCR beta chain was sequenced during a study of T cells in Graves' hyperthyroidism and ophthalmopathy (dated by TCRdb to 2018 to 2020). A note on the overall study: Peripheral blood samples were taken at initial diagnosis, before any treatment was given. TCR V-J signatures able to tell the groups apart were searched for in a discovery cohort of 95 or so patients, of whom under 45 had Graves' ophthalmopathy and around 56 had stable Graves' hyperthyroidism. Whether ophthalmopathy could be predicted prospectively was tested in an independent validation cohort made up of under 20 hyperthyroidism patients plus 17 patients who later progressed to ophthalmopathy. The 95 to 100 discovery patients were divided at random into training and test sets in a 7:3 ratio. Thyroid tissue and blood T-cell repertoires from several Graves' hyperthyroidism patients were also compared in the study. Once sampling was done, hyperthyroidism patients were given methimazole at a starting dose of 30 mg daily, whereas ophthalmopathy patients were given high-dose intravenous methylprednisolone. The paper describes TCR Vbeta CDR3 sequencing of 140 or so peripheral blood samples, made up of roughly 40 ophthalmopathy patients, around 73 hyperthyroidism patients and 17 progressor patients.

A patient counted as having stable Graves' hyperthyroidism if no progression to ophthalmopathy occurred over 18 months of follow-up. Hyperthyroidism patients were newly diagnosed, with disease duration under 2 months, and aged 18 to 65 years. Patients with uncontrolled infections, other autoimmune diseases, pregnancy or lactation were excluded. Diagnoses relied on clinical symptoms, serum thyroxine and TRAb, thyroid ultrasound and orbital computed tomography. PBMCs were separated from 10 ml of fresh peripheral blood using Ficoll-Paque density gradient centrifugation. Total RNA was extracted using Trizol reagent, and RNA quality was assessed on an Agilent 2100 Bioanalyzer. TCR beta CDR3 regions were amplified from RNA transcripts. The first round of RT-PCR for the TCR CDR3 was performed with the HTBI primer set and the Qiagen OneStep RT-PCR kit. The libraries were constructed in a second round of multiplex PCR and then size-selected and purified. Sequencing of the libraries was done on an Illumina HiSeq2000 using paired-end 100 bp reads. In the original analysis: SOAPnuke was used to process the raw data, with reads discarded if the reads contained adapters or uncalled bases, had a mean Phred below 15, or lacked an exact constant-primer or identifier match. COPE v1.2.5 was used to merge the high-quality paired reads, and each unique nucleotide sequence was defined as a clonotype. Clonotypes were aligned to IMGT TRBV, TRBD and TRBJ reference segments using MiTCR v1.1. The analysis included only V-J combinations with a frequency above 0.0001, which together covered 99% to 99.2% of the repertoires. A TCS score was defined as the ratio of F50 (clonal expansion) to E x V (chaos), with BLOSUM62-based TCRdist applied between CDR3 peptides within each V-J. Welch's t-statistics and random forest reduced around 550 V-J features to roughly 13, which were used in a naive Bayes classifier (R e1071). TCRdb passed the public sequencing reads through fastp at Q25 and MiXCR, retaining productive beta sequences. Each record represents a unique CDR3 protein, reported with the most common genes and DNA among its rows. TCRdb, not the original authors, processed these V and J calls. For this sample the table gives about 320,000 distinct CDR3 sequences, of which 16% were detected only once. Of the sample, around 35% is held by the ten largest clones.

The germline V gene encodes CDR1 MNHNS and CDR2 SASEGT. V is clipped by 3 bases and J by 2 bases, and the sequence between their germline boundaries is 16 bases long. The CDR3 goes from the cysteine to the phenylalanine over 16 residues. Left in the record is the CDR3 DNA by itself, 48 bases read in frame from the first base. What the study reported, not specific to this receptor: During validation, the model predicted progression to ophthalmopathy a median of about 5.9 months ahead of onset, with almost 71% sensitivity and roughly 75% specificity. Most expanded thyroid clonotypes (frequency above 0.001) were also found in blood, which suggests that blood repertoires may mirror thyroid immune responses. A 13 V-J signature model separated ophthalmopathy from stable hyperthyroidism, with roughly 88% sensitivity and 81.08% specificity in cross-validation and 80%/75% in testing. Sample size was not statistically predetermined, and investigators were not blinded to group allocation.

This clonotype appeared once. The specificity of this receptor is unknown. No qualities accompany the bases; no much larger clone lies one base away. One read alone is a weak basis. The sample consisted of blood. This chain joins TRBV6-1 to TRBJ1-1; TRBD1 is a weak D gene call, 6 bases matching. The clonotype comes from a man aged 25 to 40 with Graves' hyperthyroidism. The encoded CDR3 is CASSDRDMVGNTEAFF. The nucleotide sequence reads TGTGCCAGCAGTGACCGGGACATGGTAGGAAACACTGAAGCTTTCTTT.